This note documents a single TCR beta chain sequence. The CDR3 runs to 15 residues. Trimming stripped 4 bases from V and 6 bases from J, with 16 bases between. Germline V gene lookup returns CDR1 SGHTA and CDR2 FQGNSA. Authors' analysis steps: Reference gene primers were amplified, and this amplification served to estimate nucleated cell counts. Generated by immunoSEQ multiplex PCR, the TCRdb table keeps only in-frame clones and is missing some. Clone size and the V and J calls come from that table; the DNA yielded D and trimming. The table has fewer than 70,000 clones, 70% to 90% seen once. This sample was included in a study of blood T cell repertoires in COVID-19. Study in general: The origin of the acute and convalescent COVID-19 samples was the United States, Italy and Spain. PBMCs, B-cell-depleted T cells, or T cells provided the cDNA or gDNA that made up the material.

V is TRBV7-2 and J is TRBJ2-1, with TRBD2 as a possible D gene (5 bases). Source material: peripheral blood. The TCR was taken from a woman between 55 and 75 years old with acute or convalescent COVID-19. The CDR3 region has the DNA TGTGCCAGCAGCTCCGGGGTGTTACGTGGCAATGAGCAGTTCTTC. This gives the protein CASSSGVLRGNEQFF. Supplemented by reference TRBV7-2 and TRBJ2-1, the full variable domain reads GAGVSQSPSNKVTEKGKDVELRCDPISGHTALYWYRQSLGQGLEFLIYFQGNSAPDKSGLPSDRFSAERTGGSVSTLTIQRTQQEDSAVYLCASSSGVLRGNEQFFGPGTRLTVL.